Included here is one TCR beta chain sequence, with context. Its target is unknown. This entry comes from a study of cytomegalovirus exposure and HLA in healthy donors. General study findings and limits: CMV serostatus was the sole immune exposure information available.

From germline, CDR1 is SGHDT and CDR2 YYEEEE. The CDR3 totals 14 residues. V gave up 7 bases and J gave up 4 bases; unmatched junction bases: 3. The PCR contained 60 Vbeta and 13 Jbeta primers. Measured with immunoSEQ multiplex PCR; TCRdb has only the in-frame clones, and not every one. Here the sample spans fewer than 100,000 clones, 60% to 80% being singletons. The rearrangement uses TRBV5-6 and TRBJ2-6, with 9 bases fitting TRBD1. The sequence was collected from a female donor in good health and CMV-seronegative. The specimen was PBMCs. The CDR3 sequence is CASGTGLGANVLTF. In DNA form, the CDR3 reads TGTGCCAGCGGGACAGGGTTAGGGGCCAACGTCCTGACTTTC.